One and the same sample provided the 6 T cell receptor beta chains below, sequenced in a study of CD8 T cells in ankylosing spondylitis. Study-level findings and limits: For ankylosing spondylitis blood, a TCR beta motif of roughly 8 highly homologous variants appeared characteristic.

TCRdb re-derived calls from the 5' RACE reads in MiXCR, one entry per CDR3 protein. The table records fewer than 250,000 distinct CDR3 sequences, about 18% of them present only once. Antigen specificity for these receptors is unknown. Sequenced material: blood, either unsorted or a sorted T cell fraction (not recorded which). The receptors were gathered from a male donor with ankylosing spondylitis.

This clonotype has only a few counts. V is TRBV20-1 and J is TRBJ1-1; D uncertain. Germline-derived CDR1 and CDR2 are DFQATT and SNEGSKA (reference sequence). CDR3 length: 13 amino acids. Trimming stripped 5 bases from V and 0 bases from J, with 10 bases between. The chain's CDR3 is CSAAVPVNTEAFF. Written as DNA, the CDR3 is TGCAGTGCTGCCGTTCCGGTGAACACTGAAGCTTTCTTT.

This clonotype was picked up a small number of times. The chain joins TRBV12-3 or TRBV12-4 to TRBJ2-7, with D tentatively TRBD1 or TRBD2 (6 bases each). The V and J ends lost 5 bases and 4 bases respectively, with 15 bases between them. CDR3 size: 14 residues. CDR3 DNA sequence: TGTGCCAGCAGTAGTACAGGGAGGCCGTACGAGCAGTACTTC. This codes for CASSSTGRPYEQYF.

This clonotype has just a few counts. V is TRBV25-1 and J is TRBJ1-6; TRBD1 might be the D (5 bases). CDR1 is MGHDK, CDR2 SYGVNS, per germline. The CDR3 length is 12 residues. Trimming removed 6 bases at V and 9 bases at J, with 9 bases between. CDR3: CASSERGSPLHF. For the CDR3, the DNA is TGTGCCAGCAGCGAGAGGGGTTCACCCCTCCACTTT.

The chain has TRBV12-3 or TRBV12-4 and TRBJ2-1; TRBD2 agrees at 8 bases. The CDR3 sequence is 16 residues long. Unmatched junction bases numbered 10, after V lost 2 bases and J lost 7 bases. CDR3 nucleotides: TGTGCCAGCAGTTTAAGGATTAGCGGGGTTTTGAATGAGCAGTTCTTC. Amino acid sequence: CASSLRISGVLNEQFF.

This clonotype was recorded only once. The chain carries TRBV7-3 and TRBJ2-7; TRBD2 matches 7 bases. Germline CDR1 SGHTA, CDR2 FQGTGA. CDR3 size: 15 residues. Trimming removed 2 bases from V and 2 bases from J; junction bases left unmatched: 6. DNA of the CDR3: TGTGCCAGCAGCTTAGAGGGACTACCTCCCTACGAGCAGTACTTC. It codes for CASSLEGLPPYEQYF.

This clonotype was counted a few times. The CDR3 DNA reads TGCAGCGTTGAAGAGACAGGGTTCTATGGCTACACCTTC. Residues: CSVEETGFYGYTF. The chain is built from TRBV29-1 and TRBJ1-2; 7 bases are a match to TRBD1. The CDR3 has 13 amino acids. From germline, CDR1 is SQVTM and CDR2 ANQGSEA. V shed 0 bases and J 4 bases; nucleotides not matched to a gene: 2.